Below are 27 T cell receptor beta chains sequenced from a single sample in a study of blood T cell repertoires in COVID-19. Here immunoSEQ multiplex PCR was the method, and the copy in TCRdb shows in-frame clones only, minus some. The sample includes about 100,000 clones, about 82% of them seen just once. The sequencing sample was made of peripheral blood. The receptor set was obtained from a man aged 45-65 years with active or convalescent COVID-19.

V gene TRBV5-8 combines with J gene TRBJ1-2, with 8 positions matching TRBD1. The ends lost 1 base at V and 4 bases at J; junction bases unmatched: 6. The CDR3 is 15 amino acids. Looked up from germline, CDR1 is SGHTS and CDR2 is YDEGEE. This chain's CDR3 is CASSLITGGAYGYTF. Here the CDR3 DNA reads TGTGCCAGCAGCTTGATAACAGGGGGGGCCTATGGCTACACCTTC.

The chain employs TRBV2 and TRBJ2-5; D may be TRBD1 (8 bases). This CDR3 contains 14 residues. Germline V CDR1 and CDR2: SNHLY, FYNNEI. Trimming stripped 4 bases from V and 4 bases from J, with 13 bases between. CDR3 coding DNA: TGTGCCAGCAGTGTCAACAGGGGGGGAGAGACCCAGTACTTC. Amino acid sequence: CASSVNRGGETQYF. The full variable domain, with the rest looked up from reference TRBV2 and TRBJ2-5, is EPEVTQTPSHQVTQMGQEVILRCVPISNHLYFYWYRQILGQKVEFLVSFYNNEISEKSEIFDDQFSVERPDGSNFTLKIRSTKLEDSAMYFCASSVNRGGETQYFGPGTRLLVL.

The J gene is TRBJ1-1, the V gene TRBV6-5; D is uncertain. Germline V gives CDR1 MNHEY, CDR2 SVGAGI. V lost 5 bases to trimming and J lost 4 bases, with 14 bases between them. The CDR3 is made up of 14 amino acids. In nucleotides, the CDR3 is TGTGCCAGCAGTACCCAGGTCCCCCTCACTGAAGCTTTCTTT. Translation: CASSTQVPLTEAFF.

The chain has TRBV5-4 and TRBJ1-5; D is ambiguous. The germline CDR1 and CDR2 sequences are SGHNT and YYREEE (reference sequence). The length of the CDR3 is 13 residues. Trimming took 4 bases from V and 7 from J, leaving 12 bases between them. CDR3 nucleotide sequence: TGTGCCAGCAGCCGAGATGAGGGACAGCCCCAGCATTTT. This codes for CASSRDEGQPQHF.

V and J are TRBV3-1 (or the pseudogene TRBV3-2) and TRBJ2-5, with TRBD2 matching over 12 bases. V lost 4 bases to trimming and J lost 6 bases; unmatched junction nucleotides: 15. The CDR3 has 18 amino acids. Germline values: CDR1 LGHDT, CDR2 YNNKEL (reference sequence). The CDR3 DNA is TGTGCCAGCAGCCCCCACCCCGGGCTAGCGGGAGGGGTAAAGACCCAGTACTTC. Residues: CASSPHPGLAGGVKTQYF.

The chain links TRBV2 to TRBJ2-3; D remains unclear. The CDR3 spans 12 residues. The V gene's germline CDR1 is SNHLY and CDR2 FYNNEI. V was cut by 9 bases and J by 1 base, with 8 bases left in between. In DNA form, the CDR3 reads TGTGCCAGTCAGAAACGCACAGATACGCAGTATTTT. This encodes CASQKRTDTQYF. Full variable domain (remainder filled in from reference TRBV2 and TRBJ2-3): EPEVTQTPSHQVTQMGQEVILRCVPISNHLYFYWYRQILGQKVEFLVSFYNNEISEKSEIFDDQFSVERPDGSNFTLKIRSTKLEDSAMYFCASQKRTDTQYFGPGTRLTVL.

This chain links TRBV7-8 with TRBJ2-5, with 11 bases matching TRBD1. CDR1 and CDR2 (germline): SGHVS, FQNEAQ. Trimming removed 3 bases from V and 5 bases from J; junction bases left unmatched: 2. The length of the CDR3 is 14 residues. The CDR3 coding sequence is TGTGCCAGCAGCTTGGGGACAGGGGGGGAGACCCAGTACTTC. Protein: CASSLGTGGETQYF. The full variable domain, in which reference TRBV7-8 and TRBJ2-5 provide the parts outside the CDR3, is GAGVSQSPRYKVAKRGQDVALRCDPISGHVSLFWYQQALGQGPEFLTYFQNEAQLDKSGLPSDRFFAERPEGSVSTLKIQRTQQEDSAVYLCASSLGTGGETQYFGPGTRLLVL.

V is TRBV28 and J is TRBJ1-1; possibly TRBD1 for D (5 bases). Looked up from germline, CDR1 is MDHEN and CDR2 is SYDVKM. This CDR3 is built from 11 residues. V gave up 8 bases and J gave up 7 bases, with 11 bases separating them. The DNA for the CDR3 is TGTGCCAGCTACGAAGGGGATGAAGCTTTCTTT. Translating it yields CASYEGDEAFF.

This sequence joins TRBV6-5 and TRBJ2-1; D perhaps matches TRBD2 (6 bases). The ends were cut back, 4 bases at V and 10 bases at J, with 11 bases in the middle. CDR1 is MNHEY and CDR2 is SVGAGI in the germline V gene. This CDR3 has 12 residues. The CDR3 protein is CASSSLAEEQFF. CDR3 DNA sequence: TGTGCCAGCAGTTCCTTAGCGGAGGAGCAGTTCTTC.

The V call is TRBV6-6, the J call TRBJ2-7, with TRBD2 matching 8 bases. Germline V CDR1 and CDR2: MNHNY, SVGAGI (reference sequence). Losses at the gene ends were 2 bases for V and 1 base for J; bases not matched to a gene: 4. The CDR3 runs to 15 residues. The CDR3 spells CASSYGTRSSYEQYF. The CDR3 nucleotides are TGTGCCAGCAGTTACGGGACTAGGAGTTCCTACGAGCAGTACTTC.

This sequence joins TRBV7-9 and TRBJ1-4; 10 positions match TRBD1. Germline assignment: CDR1 SEHNR and CDR2 FQNEAQ (reference sequence). The CDR3 loop spans 15 amino acids. The V segment lost 5 bases and the J segment 7 bases; nucleotides outside the gene matches: 7. CDR3 in amino acids: CASSPTGTGAEKLFF. The CDR3 DNA is TGTGCCAGCAGCCCAACCGGGACAGGGGCTGAAAAACTGTTTTTT.

The sample holds one count of this clone. V and J are TRBV7-6 and TRBJ2-7; 11 nucleotides match TRBD1. This CDR3 has 15 residues. CDR1 and CDR2 from the germline V gene are SGHVS and FNYEAQ. After removal of 4 bases from V and 2 bases from J, the junction contained 4 bases not matched to a gene. DNA for the CDR3: TGTGCCAGCAGCTCCGAGGGACAGGGGGCCTACGAGCAGTACTTC. This translates into CASSSEGQGAYEQYF.

This clone was found a few times. The CDR3 region is CASSAPGENIQYF. CDR3 nucleotide sequence: TGTGCCAGCAGTGCCCCAGGGGAAAACATTCAGTACTTC. The chain uses TRBV25-1 and TRBJ2-4; a weak D match, TRBD1 (6 bases). V was pared by 4 bases and J by 5 bases, with 9 bases between. The CDR3 loop spans 13 amino acids. Germline values: CDR1 MGHDK, CDR2 SYGVNS.

The chain joins TRBV7-6 to TRBJ2-5; 8 positions agree with TRBD1. The CDR3 runs to 13 residues. CDR1 SGHVS and CDR2 FNYEAQ come from the germline V gene. With 5 bases clipped from V and 5 bases from J, the junction kept 4 bases outside the gene matches. CDR3 bases: TGTGCCAGCAGCCCCAACAGGGGGGAGACCCAGTACTTC. Protein product: CASSPNRGETQYF.

This chain links TRBV18 with TRBJ2-3; a weak D match, TRBD1 (5 bases). CDR3 length equals 16 residues. Germline V CDR1 and CDR2: KGHSH, LQKENI. Deletions cut 1 base from V and 2 bases from J, with 13 bases between. DNA for the CDR3: TGTGCCAGCTCACCACAGCCGGACACCATCACAGATACGCAGTATTTT. Translating it yields CASSPQPDTITDTQYF.

V gene TRBV4-1 combines with J gene TRBJ2-2; 7 bases are a match to TRBD1. The V and J ends lost 7 bases and 6 bases, in that order; junction bases with no gene match: 11. The CDR3 has 15 amino acids. From germline, CDR1 is MGHRA and CDR2 YSYEKL. CDR3 bases: TGCGCCAGCAAGGGTTTGACAGGGACGGCCGGGGAGCTGTTTTTT. The encoded protein is CASKGLTGTAGELFF.

The genes are TRBV4-1 and TRBJ2-7, with D tentatively TRBD2 (6 bases). The CDR3 has 16 amino acids. V was pared by 4 bases and J by 2 bases, with 18 bases between. Germline CDR1 is MGHRA and CDR2 is YSYEKL. The CDR3 is CASSRSLALAAYEQYF. The CDR3 DNA reads as TGCGCCAGCAGCCGATCCCTAGCGCTAGCTGCCTACGAGCAGTACTTC.

The V gene is TRBV7-9, the J gene TRBJ2-3; no reliable D call. Germline-derived CDR1 and CDR2 are SEHNR and FQNEAQ (reference sequence). V dropped 4 bases and J dropped 0 bases, with 11 bases sitting between them. This CDR3 is 15 amino acids long. The DNA for the CDR3 is TGTGCCAGCAGCTCGGGTCCTTCCAGCACAGATACGCAGTATTTT. It translates to CASSSGPSSTDTQYF.

This chain links TRBV18 with TRBJ1-2; 7 bases are shared with TRBD1. The CDR3 runs 14 residues. Germline CDR1 reads KGHSH; CDR2 reads LQKENI. V gave up 1 base and J gave up 6 bases; unmatched junction bases: 5. Here the CDR3 reads CASSPRSTGDGYTF. The CDR3 DNA is TGTGCCAGCTCACCACGATCCACAGGGGATGGCTACACCTTC. The full variable domain, its missing parts supplied by reference TRBV18 and TRBJ1-2, is NAGVMQNPRHLVRRRGQEARLRCSPMKGHSHVYWYRQLPEEGLKFMVYLQKENIIDESGMPKERFSAEFPKEGPSILRIQQVVRGDSAAYFCASSPRSTGDGYTFGSGTRLTVV.

The genes are TRBV9 and TRBJ1-6; TRBD1 matches 11 bases. This CDR3 spans 16 amino acids. The germline CDR1 and CDR2 sequences are SGDLS and YYNGEE. The ends lost 3 bases at V and 8 bases at J; junction bases unmatched: 7. For the CDR3, the DNA is TGTGCCAGCAGCGCGCACCGGGACAGGGGGTATTCACCCCTCCACTTT. It encodes CASSAHRDRGYSPLHF.

This chain's CDR3 is CASSLVPNRQLGGQYF. DNA for the CDR3: TGCGCCAGCAGCCTGGTCCCCAACCGACAGTTAGGTGGGCAGTACTTC. The gene calls are TRBV5-1 and TRBJ2-7; TRBD1 might be the D (5 bases). There are 16 residues in the CDR3. Trimming removed 4 bases at V and 9 bases at J, with 26 bases between. Per germline, CDR1 SGHRS and CDR2 YFSETQ. Based on the CDR3 plus reference TRBV5-1 and TRBJ2-7, the full variable domain is KAGVTQTPRYLIKTRGQQVTLSCSPISGHRSVSWYQQTPGQGLQFLFEYFSETQRNKGNFPGRFSGRQFSNSRSEMNVSTLELGDSALYLCASSLVPNRQLGGQYFGPGTRLTVT.

The chain couples TRBV24-1 to TRBJ2-3; D might be TRBD2 (5 bases). Trimming shortened V by 10 bases and J by 4 bases, and 11 bases separated the two germline ends. Germline V gene lookup returns CDR1 KGHDR and CDR2 SFDVKD. CDR3 length: 12 residues. The CDR3 here is CATRGSADTQYF. The CDR3 nucleotides read TGTGCCACTCGGGGTAGCGCAGATACGCAGTATTTT.

The chain is built from TRBV10-3 and TRBJ2-1; 7 nucleotides align to TRBD1. The CDR3 is 15 amino acids. Trimming took 6 bases from V and 3 from J; bases not matched to a gene: 8. Germline V gene lookup returns CDR1 ENHRY and CDR2 SYGVKD. The CDR3 nucleotides read TGTGCCATCAGCCGAGCGGCAGGGGGCTACAATGAGCAGTTCTTC. It encodes CAISRAAGGYNEQFF.

As DNA, the CDR3 is TGTGCCAGCAGCGTGGACAGCGTACAGCCCCAGCATTTT. Its translation is CASSVDSVQPQHF. This chain links TRBV9 with TRBJ1-5; D perhaps matches TRBD1 (6 bases). This CDR3 has 13 residues. CDR1 and CDR2 from the germline V gene are SGDLS and YYNGEE. Trimming took 2 bases from V and 7 from J, leaving 10 bases between them. The variable domain in full, completed from reference TRBV9 and TRBJ1-5, reads DSGVTQTPKHLITATGQRVTLRCSPRSGDLSVYWYQQSLDQGLQFLIQYYNGEERAKGNILERFSAQQFPDLHSELNLSSLELGDSALYFCASSVDSVQPQHFGDGTRLSIL.

This rearrangement joins TRBV6-1 to TRBJ2-5, with D unresolved. Per the germline V gene, CDR1 is MNHNS and CDR2 is SASEGT. The V end lost 2 bases, the J end lost 4 bases, and 8 bases lay between the germline ends. The CDR3 is made up of 13 amino acids. The CDR3 reads CASSEMVRETQYF. Written as DNA, the CDR3 is TGTGCCAGCAGTGAAATGGTGAGAGAGACCCAGTACTTC.

This clone has a single count. Other DNA sequences from this sample encode an identical CDR3 as well. The chain uses TRBV29-1 and TRBJ2-1, with a weak D call TRBD1 (5 bases). CDR1 and CDR2 from the germline V gene are SQVTM and ANQGSEA. The CDR3 covers 10 residues. With 6 bases removed from V and 5 bases from J, the gap between germline ends came to 5 bases. DNA for the CDR3: TGCAGCGTCAGGGACAATGAGCAGTTCTTC. It encodes CSVRDNEQFF.

This chain links TRBV10-3 with TRBJ1-1; TRBD1 aligns across 8 bases. CDR3 length: 14 amino acids. V lost 1 base to trimming and J lost 3 bases; unmatched junction nucleotides: 1. Per germline, CDR1 ENHRY and CDR2 SYGVKD. CDR3 in amino acids: CAISELTGDTEAFF. In DNA form, the CDR3 reads TGTGCCATCAGTGAGTTGACAGGGGACACTGAAGCTTTCTTT.